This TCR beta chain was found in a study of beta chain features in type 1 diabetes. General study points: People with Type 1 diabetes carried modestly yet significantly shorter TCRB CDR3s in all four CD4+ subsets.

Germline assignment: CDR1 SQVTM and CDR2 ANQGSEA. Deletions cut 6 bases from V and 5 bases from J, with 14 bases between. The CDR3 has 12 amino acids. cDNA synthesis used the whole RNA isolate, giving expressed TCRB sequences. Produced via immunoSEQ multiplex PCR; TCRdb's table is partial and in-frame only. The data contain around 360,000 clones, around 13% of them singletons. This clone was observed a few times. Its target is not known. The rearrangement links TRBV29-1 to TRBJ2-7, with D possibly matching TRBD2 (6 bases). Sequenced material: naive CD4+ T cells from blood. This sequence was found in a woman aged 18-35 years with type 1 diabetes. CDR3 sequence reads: CSVTGTPHEQYF. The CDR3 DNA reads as TGCAGCGTGACCGGGACTCCCCACGAGCAGTACTTC.